This T cell receptor beta chain was sequenced for a study of T cell repertoires in cytomegalovirus infection. TCRdb analysed the reads with MiXCR anew, one entry per CDR3 protein. This table has 200,000 to 300,000 distinct CDR3 sequences, around 12% appearing once. This clonotype was seen more than once but under ten times. V was clipped by 0 bases and J by 0 bases, with 10 bases between them. Germline assignment: CDR1 SGHRS and CDR2 YFSETQ. The CDR3 spans 15 residues. The chain joins TRBV5-1 to TRBJ2-7; D gene unclear. Input material: PBMCs. The source of this sequence is a human donor in good health (CMV status not recorded). Some clones in this sample may be carry-over from other donors' samples. CDR3 in amino acids: CASSLATSSSYEQYF. The CDR3 DNA reads TGCGCCAGCAGCTTGGCGACTTCTAGCTCCTACGAGCAGTACTTC.